The 24 T cell receptor beta chains below come from one sample, sequenced in a study of T cell responses to AZD1222 COVID-19 vaccine (dated by TCRdb to the early 2020s). The time point label corresponds to: baseline before first vaccination. The library was made by the immunoSEQ multiplex PCR assay. TCRdb took over this immuneACCESS table, retaining in-frame rearrangements with V and J assigned. Such tables are incomplete; in checked studies, under half of the missing clones stem from an unresolved V gene, and the remainder is unexplained. This sample lists 95,000 to 150,000 clones; just under 90% were detected once. Roughly 4.1% of the sample is taken by the ten largest. The material was peripheral blood, obtained on day 0 of AZD1222 vaccination. The receptors here all came from an adult in good health.

The rearrangement joins TRBV7-5 to TRBJ2-3; TRBD2, the table's D call, was not compared with the DNA. TRBV7-5 is annotated as a pseudogene. This CDR3 is 15 amino acids long. CDR3 amino acids: CVRSFERDLGDTQYF. The CDR3 DNA sequence: TGTGTCAGAAGCTTCGAGCGGGACCTGGGAGATACGCAGTATTTT.

The chain employs TRBV10-3 and TRBJ1-6; 9 bases line up with TRBD1. Per germline, CDR1 ENHRY and CDR2 SYGVKD. The CDR3 is made up of 16 amino acids. The trim removed 5 bases at V and 2 bases at J, leaving 4 bases unmatched. CDR3 in amino acids: CAISLQGATYNSPLHF. DNA of the CDR3: TGTGCCATCAGTTTACAGGGGGCCACCTATAATTCACCCCTCCACTTT.

There are a few counts of this clone. V and J are TRBV30 and TRBJ1-3; D is ambiguous. V was cut by 3 bases and J by 0 bases, with 18 bases left in between. Germline CDR1 is GTSNPN and CDR2 is SVGIG (reference sequence). The CDR3 covers 17 residues. CDR3 sequence: CAWSGGQPQSSGNTIYF. CDR3 bases: TGTGCCTGGAGCGGCGGTCAACCCCAGAGCTCTGGAAACACCATATATTTT.

The V and J genes are TRBV27 and TRBJ2-3; 11 bases map to TRBD2. This CDR3 region has 14 residues. With 8 bases clipped from V and 2 bases from J, the junction kept 3 bases outside the gene matches. Germline V gene data show CDR1 as MNHEY and CDR2 as SMNVEV (reference sequence). CDR3 bases: TGTGCCAGCGGGGGACTAGCGGCCACAGATACGCAGTATTTT. It yields the protein CASGGLAATDTQYF.

Only one count was recorded for this clone. This chain joins TRBV6-5 and TRBJ1-5; D call uncertain. This CDR3 spans 14 amino acids. Between the trimmed V and J ends, which lost 6 bases and 6 bases, there was a span of 15 bases. Germline CDR1 is MNHEY and CDR2 is SVGAGI. In DNA, the CDR3 is TGTGCCAGCAGCCCACGGTTCGGCGGTCAGCCCCAGCATTTT. Translating gives CASSPRFGGQPQHF.

The genes are TRBV3-1 (or the pseudogene TRBV3-2) and TRBJ2-7, with 9 bases matching TRBD1. This CDR3 contains 14 residues. Germline lookup yields CDR1 LGHDT and CDR2 YNNKEL (reference sequence). V dropped 4 bases and J dropped 2; count of bases not matched to a gene: 3. CDR3 sequence (DNA): TGTGCCAGCAGCCCATACAGGGGGCCCTACGAGCAGTACTTC. Its protein is CASSPYRGPYEQYF.

The chain couples TRBV7-8 to TRBJ2-1; 12 bases align to TRBD1. CDR1 is SGHVS and CDR2 is FQNEAQ in the germline V gene. CDR3 size: 15 residues. V shed 5 bases and J 10 bases; nucleotides not matched to a gene: 9. CDR3 DNA: TGTGCCAGCAGCCACCGGGACAGGGGGCTAAGGGAGCAGTTCTTC. It is translated as CASSHRDRGLREQFF. Using reference TRBV7-8 and TRBJ2-1 for the parts outside the CDR3, the full variable domain is GAGVSQSPRYKVAKRGQDVALRCDPISGHVSLFWYQQALGQGPEFLTYFQNEAQLDKSGLPSDRFFAERPEGSVSTLKIQRTQQEDSAVYLCASSHRDRGLREQFFGPGTRLTVL.

V usage is TRBV6-1 and J usage is TRBJ2-3; the match to TRBD2 covers 9 bases. The CDR3 sequence is 16 residues long. V lost 3 bases and J lost 6; bases outside the gene matches: 10. Germline V gene sequence: CDR1 MNHNS, CDR2 SASEGT. The CDR3 reads CASSDPGLALRDTQYF. In nucleotides, the CDR3 is TGTGCCAGCAGTGACCCGGGACTAGCTTTGCGGGATACGCAGTATTTT.

CDR3 sequence reads: CASSPGTANYGYTF. CDR3 coding DNA: TGTGCCAGCAGCCCAGGGACGGCAAACTATGGCTACACCTTC. The chain uses TRBV5-5 and TRBJ1-2; a possible D gene is TRBD1 (5 bases). Germline V CDR1 and CDR2: SGHKS, YYEKEE (reference sequence). Between the trimmed V and J ends, which lost 4 bases and 2 bases, there was a span of 12 bases. The CDR3 consists of 14 residues. The full variable domain, completed using reference TRBV5-5 and TRBJ1-2, is DAGVTQSPTHLIKTRGQQVTLRCSPISGHKSVSWYQQVLGQGPQFIFQYYEKEERGRGNFPDRFSARQFPNYSSELNVNALLLGDSALYLCASSPGTANYGYTFGSGTRLTVV.

The chain joins TRBV5-5 to TRBJ2-5, with 7 nucleotides matching TRBD1. This CDR3 spans 16 amino acids. The J segment lost 0 bases and the V segment lost 4 bases, leaving 9 bases of the junction unmatched. Germline lookup yields CDR1 SGHKS and CDR2 YYEKEE (reference sequence). The DNA for the CDR3 is TGTGCCAGCAGCGAACTGTCAACAGGGGACCAAGAGACCCAGTACTTC. It translates to CASSELSTGDQETQYF.

J is TRBJ1-5 and V is TRBV6-4; 9 bases line up with TRBD1. CDR3 length equals 14 residues. Trimming removed 8 bases from V and 7 bases from J; junction bases left unmatched: 9. CDR1 is MRHNA, CDR2 SNTAGT, per germline. CDR3 bases: TGTGCCAGCGGGGGGACAGGGCGAGTCCAGCCCCAGCATTTT. Translated, it gives CASGGTGRVQPQHF.

This chain uses TRBV7-9 with TRBJ2-7, with a tentative D call TRBD1 (6 bases). This CDR3 region has 12 residues. Trimming left V 6 bases short and J 6 bases short, with 12 bases between. CDR1 and CDR2 from the germline V gene are SEHNR and FQNEAQ (reference sequence). The CDR3 region is CASRKQGGEQYF. CDR3 sequence (DNA): TGTGCCAGCAGGAAACAGGGTGGCGAGCAGTACTTC.

The CDR3 DNA sequence: TGTGCCAGCAGCTTTCCTGCCGGGACAGCCTATGGCTACACCTTC. Translating gives CASSFPAGTAYGYTF. The rearrangement links TRBV7-2 to TRBJ1-2, with 7 bases fitting TRBD1. The CDR3 totals 15 residues. Germline V gene data show CDR1 as SGHTA and CDR2 as FQGNSA. The V gene end was trimmed by 3 bases and the J gene end by 4 bases; junction bases not matched to a gene: 8.

The CDR3 here is CASSSGQGAGDTGELFF. CDR3 bases: TGCGCCAGCAGCTCGGGACAGGGGGCCGGGGACACCGGGGAGCTGTTTTTT. V gene TRBV5-1 combines with J gene TRBJ2-2, with TRBD1 identical over 12 bases. The V gene's germline CDR1 is SGHRS and CDR2 YFSETQ. The CDR3 has 17 amino acids. V gave up 3 bases and J gave up 3 bases; unmatched junction bases: 6. The whole variable domain, remainder taken from reference TRBV5-1 and TRBJ2-2, is KAGVTQTPRYLIKTRGQQVTLSCSPISGHRSVSWYQQTPGQGLQFLFEYFSETQRNKGNFPGRFSGRQFSNSRSEMNVSTLELGDSALYLCASSSGQGAGDTGELFFGEGSRLTVL.

The chain links TRBV19 to TRBJ2-1; 14 nucleotides match TRBD2. CDR3 length equals 17 residues. Losses at the gene ends were 3 bases for V and 7 bases for J; bases not matched to a gene: 8. Germline V gives CDR1 LNHDA, CDR2 SQIVND (reference sequence). CDR3 sequence reads: CASSILGTSGSRNEQFF. CDR3 nucleotides: TGTGCCAGTAGTATCCTCGGGACTAGCGGGAGTCGGAATGAGCAGTTCTTC.

The count of this clone is one. V usage is TRBV5-5 and J usage is TRBJ2-1; possible D gene TRBD2, 7 bases. V was trimmed by 7 bases and J by 5 bases, leaving 16 bases between them. CDR1 is SGHKS and CDR2 is YYEKEE in the germline V gene (reference sequence). The CDR3 spans 14 residues. The CDR3 coding sequence is TGTGCCAGCGGGGGGGCCCGGTATGACAATGAGCAGTTCTTC. This sequence encodes CASGGARYDNEQFF.

The rearrangement joins TRBV2 to TRBJ2-2; D is possibly TRBD2 (6 bases). V was cut by 6 bases and J by 0 bases, with 11 bases left in between. This CDR3 has 15 amino acids. The V gene's germline CDR1 is SNHLY and CDR2 FYNNEI. The CDR3 bases are TGTGCCAGCAGGGCGGGGCAATCGAACACCGGGGAGCTGTTTTTT. Translated: CASRAGQSNTGELFF. Full variable domain (rest looked up from reference TRBV2 and TRBJ2-2): EPEVTQTPSHQVTQMGQEVILRCVPISNHLYFYWYRQILGQKVEFLVSFYNNEISEKSEIFDDQFSVERPDGSNFTLKIRSTKLEDSAMYFCASRAGQSNTGELFFGEGSRLTVL.

The rearrangement uses TRBV28 and TRBJ1-1, with D perhaps TRBD1 (6 bases). CDR3 length equals 13 residues. V was cut by 6 bases and J by 7 bases, with 15 bases left in between. Germline V gene sequence: CDR1 MDHEN, CDR2 SYDVKM. This chain's CDR3 is CASRLQGGNEAFF. The CDR3 DNA follows: TGTGCCAGCAGGTTACAGGGAGGGAATGAAGCTTTCTTT.

This chain joins TRBV5-1 and TRBJ1-1; maybe TRBD1 (6 bases). With 6 bases removed from V and 0 bases from J, the gap between germline ends came to 12 bases. The CDR3 runs to 14 residues. CDR1 and CDR2 from the germline V gene are SGHRS and YFSETQ. As DNA, the CDR3 is TGCGCCAGCAACATCGGGACAATGAACACTGAAGCTTTCTTT. It yields the protein CASNIGTMNTEAFF.

The rearrangement links TRBV30 to TRBJ1-6; D ambiguous. This CDR3 is built from 14 residues. Trimming left V 0 bases short and J 6 bases short, with 9 bases between. Germline V CDR1 and CDR2: GTSNPN, SVGIG (reference sequence). Written as DNA, the CDR3 is TGTGCCTGGAGTGTACTACAATTTAATTCACCCCTCCACTTT. It is translated as CAWSVLQFNSPLHF.

This chain uses TRBV10-1 with TRBJ2-2; D unclear. Germline loops: CDR1 WNHNN, CDR2 SYGVQD (reference sequence). The CDR3 consists of 12 residues. The V and J ends lost 5 bases and 4 bases respectively, with 5 bases between them. CDR3: CASSLGTGELFF. As DNA, the CDR3 is TGCGCCAGCAGTTTGGGCACCGGGGAGCTGTTTTTT.

The chain recombines TRBV11-2 with TRBJ1-4; tentatively, D is TRBD1 (6 bases). The germline V gene has CDR1 SGHAT and CDR2 FQNNGV. V was clipped by 5 bases and J by 8 bases, with 15 bases between them. This CDR3 contains 14 residues. The chain's CDR3 is CASSIRGDGEKLFF. In DNA form, the CDR3 reads TGTGCCAGCAGCATAAGGGGGGACGGGGAAAAACTGTTTTTT.

This sequence joins TRBV6-5 and TRBJ2-7; 8 nucleotides line up with TRBD1. Germline V CDR1 and CDR2: MNHEY, SVGAGI. The V gene end was trimmed by 6 bases and the J gene end by 3 bases; junction bases not matched to a gene: 7. This CDR3 has 14 amino acids. CDR3 in amino acids: CASRLQGARYEQYF. The CDR3 coding sequence is TGTGCCAGCAGACTCCAGGGGGCCCGCTACGAGCAGTACTTC.

The chain couples TRBV12-3 or TRBV12-4 to TRBJ1-2; 8 nucleotides match TRBD1. With 7 bases clipped from V and 4 bases from J, the junction kept 5 bases outside the gene matches. The CDR3 contains 13 residues. The CDR3 here is CASMAGGLYGYTF. CDR3 DNA: TGTGCCAGCATGGCAGGGGGCCTCTATGGCTACACCTTC.